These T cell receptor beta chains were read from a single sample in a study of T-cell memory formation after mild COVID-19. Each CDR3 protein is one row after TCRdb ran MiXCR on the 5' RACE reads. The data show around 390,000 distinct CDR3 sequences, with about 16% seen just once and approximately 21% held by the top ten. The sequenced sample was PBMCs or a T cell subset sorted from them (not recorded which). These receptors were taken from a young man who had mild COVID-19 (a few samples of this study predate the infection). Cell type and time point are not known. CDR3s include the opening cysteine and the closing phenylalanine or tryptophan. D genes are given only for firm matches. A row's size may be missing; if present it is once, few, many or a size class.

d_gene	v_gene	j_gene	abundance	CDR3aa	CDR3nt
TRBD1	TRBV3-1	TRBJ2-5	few	CASRQGAWETQYF	TGTGCCAGCAGACAGGGGGCATGGGAGACCCAGTACTTC
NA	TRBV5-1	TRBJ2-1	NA	CASSLGQGGGSRNEQFF	TGCGCCAGCAGCTTAGGACAGGGAGGGGGTTCGAGGAATGAGCAGTTCTTC
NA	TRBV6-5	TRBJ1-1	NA	CASSPLGGVNTEAFF	TGTGCCAGCAGTCCCCTGGGGGGGGTGAACACTGAAGCTTTCTTT
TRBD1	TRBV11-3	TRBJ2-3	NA	CASSLGDRGGTDTQYF	TGTGCCAGCAGCTTAGGGGACAGGGGTGGCACAGATACGCAGTATTTT
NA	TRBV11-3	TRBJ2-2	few	CASSFTRGGELFF	TGTGCCAGCAGCTTCACTCGGGGCGGGGAGCTGTTTTTT
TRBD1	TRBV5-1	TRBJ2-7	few	CASSSGQVDYEQYF	TGCGCCAGCAGCTCCGGACAGGTGGACTACGAGCAGTACTTC
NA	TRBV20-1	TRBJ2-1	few	CSARWRNEQFF	TGCAGTGCTAGATGGCGCAATGAGCAGTTCTTC
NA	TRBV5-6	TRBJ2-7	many	CASSLRTGMGEQYF	TGTGCCAGCAGCTTACGAACAGGGATGGGGGAGCAGTACTTC
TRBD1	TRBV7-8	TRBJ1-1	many	CASTVDRGNTEAFF	TGTGCCAGCACCGTGGACAGGGGGAACACTGAAGCTTTCTTT
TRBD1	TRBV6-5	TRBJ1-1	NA	CASRSDRGTEAFF	TGTGCCAGCAGAAGTGACAGGGGCACTGAAGCTTTCTTT
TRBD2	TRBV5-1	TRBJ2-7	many	CASSLGTSGNLYEQYF	TGCGCCAGCAGCTTGGGGACTAGCGGGAATCTCTACGAGCAGTACTTC
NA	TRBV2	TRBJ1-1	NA	CASRSDMNTEAFF	TGTGCCAGCAGGTCGGACATGAACACTGAAGCTTTCTTT
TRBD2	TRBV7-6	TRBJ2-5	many	CASSSLSGRTQYF	TGTGCCAGCAGCTCACTTAGCGGGCGGACCCAGTACTTC
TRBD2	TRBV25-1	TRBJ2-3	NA	CASGGLASTDTQYF	TGTGCCAGCGGGGGACTAGCAAGCACAGATACGCAGTATTTT
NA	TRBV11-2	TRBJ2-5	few	CASSSQVWRETQYF	TGTGCCAGCAGCTCCCAGGTTTGGAGAGAGACCCAGTACTTC
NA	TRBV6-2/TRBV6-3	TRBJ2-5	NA	CASSYSLLQETQYF	TGTGCCAGCAGTTACTCGCTGCTCCAAGAGACCCAGTACTTC
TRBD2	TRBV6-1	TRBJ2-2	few	CASSAGGYANTGELFF	TGTGCCAGCAGTGCGGGGGGATATGCGAACACCGGGGAGCTGTTTTTT
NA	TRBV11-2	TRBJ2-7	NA	CASSFRGAGEQYF	TGTGCCAGCAGCTTTAGGGGTGCAGGCGAGCAGTACTTC
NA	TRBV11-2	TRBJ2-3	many	CASSLSGLSTDTQYF	TGTGCCAGCAGCTTGAGCGGGCTAAGCACAGATACGCAGTATTTT
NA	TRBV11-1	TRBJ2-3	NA	CASSSQSVDTQYF	TGTGCCAGCAGCTCCCAATCAGTGGATACGCAGTATTTT
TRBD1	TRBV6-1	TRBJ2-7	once	CASSLTGENYEQYF	TGTGCCAGCAGTTTGACAGGGGAGAACTACGAGCAGTACTTC
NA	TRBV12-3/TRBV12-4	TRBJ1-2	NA	CASSLALLQLYGGYTF	TGTGCCAGCAGTTTAGCTTTATTACAACTATATGGAGGCTACACCTTC
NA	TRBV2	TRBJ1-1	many	CASRTSGTEAFF	TGTGCCAGCAGGACCTCGGGAACTGAAGCTTTCTTT
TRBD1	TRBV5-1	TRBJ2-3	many	CASTYGGTGLAGDTQYF	TGCGCCAGCACCTACGGAGGGACAGGGCTGGCGGGAGATACGCAGTATTTT
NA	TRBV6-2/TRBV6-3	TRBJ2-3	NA	CASSYARRGTDTQYF	TGTGCCAGCAGTTACGCCCGGAGAGGCACAGATACGCAGTATTTT
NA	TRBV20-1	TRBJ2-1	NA	CSLQGISYNEQFF	TGCAGTTTACAGGGAATATCCTACAATGAGCAGTTCTTC
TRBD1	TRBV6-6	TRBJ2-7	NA	CASRPGGNEQYF	TGTGCCAGCCGACCAGGGGGCAACGAGCAGTACTTC
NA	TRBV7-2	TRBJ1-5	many	CASSLGGGRSNQPQHF	TGTGCCAGCAGCTTAGGTGGGGGGCGAAGCAATCAGCCCCAGCATTTT
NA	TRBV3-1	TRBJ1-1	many	CASSQFLGNTEAFF	TGTGCCAGCAGCCAATTTCTCGGGAACACTGAAGCTTTCTTT
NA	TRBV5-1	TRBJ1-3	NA	CASSPDPGSQGNTIYF	TGCGCCAGCAGCCCGGACCCGGGGTCTCAGGGAAACACCATATATTTT
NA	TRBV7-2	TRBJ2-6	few	CASHPPLSGANVLTF	TGTGCCAGCCACCCCCCCCTCTCTGGGGCCAACGTCCTGACTTTC
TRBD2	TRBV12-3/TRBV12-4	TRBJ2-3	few	CASSLLPAGGFLPDTQYF	TGTGCCAGCAGTTTATTACCGGCCGGGGGGTTTTTACCAGATACGCAGTATTTT
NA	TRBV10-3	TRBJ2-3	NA	CAIRPHESGSAGSGADTQYF	TGTGCCATCAGACCACATGAATCCGGGTCGGCGGGTTCGGGGGCAGATACGCAGTATTTT
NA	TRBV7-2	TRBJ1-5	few	CASSPSTYNQPQHF	TGTGCCAGCAGCCCTTCAACATACAATCAGCCCCAGCATTTT
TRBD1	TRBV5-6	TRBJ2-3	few	CASSWGTASTDTQYF	TGTGCCAGCAGCTGGGGGACAGCTAGCACAGATACGCAGTATTTT
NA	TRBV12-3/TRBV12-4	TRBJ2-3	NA	CARKTDSTTDTQYF	TGTGCCAGAAAAACGGACAGCACCACAGATACGCAGTATTTT
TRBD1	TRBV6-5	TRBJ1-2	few	CASSYSDRPFNGYTF	TGTGCCAGCAGTTACTCGGACAGGCCTTTCAATGGCTACACCTTC
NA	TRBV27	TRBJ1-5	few	CASSFRAGNQPQHF	TGTGCCAGCAGTTTCAGGGCTGGCAATCAGCCCCAGCATTTT
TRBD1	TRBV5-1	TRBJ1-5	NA	CASSVTTGGAQPQHF	TGCGCCAGCAGCGTAACCACAGGGGGAGCTCAGCCCCAGCATTTT
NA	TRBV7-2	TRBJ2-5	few	CASSLRGGPSETQYF	TGTGCCAGCAGCCTTAGGGGGGGACCCTCGGAGACCCAGTACTTC
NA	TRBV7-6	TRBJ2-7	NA	CASSVGSSYEQYF	TGTGCCAGCTCCGTGGGGAGCTCCTACGAGCAGTACTTC
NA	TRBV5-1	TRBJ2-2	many	CASSSRDGANTGELFF	TGCGCCAGCAGCTCGCGGGACGGAGCGAACACCGGGGAGCTGTTTTTT
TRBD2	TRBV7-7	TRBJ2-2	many	CASSSSGGANTGELFF	TGTGCTAGCAGCTCCTCGGGGGGGGCGAACACCGGGGAGCTGTTTTTT
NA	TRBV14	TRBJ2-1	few	CASSQDTPSSPFF	TGTGCCAGCAGCCAAGATACGCCCTCTTCGCCATTCTTC
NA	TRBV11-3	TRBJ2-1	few	CASSYQEGTLSEQFF	TGTGCCAGCAGCTATCAGGAGGGTACCTTGAGTGAGCAGTTCTTC
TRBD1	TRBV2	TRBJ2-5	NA	CASSEGTAWGETQYF	TGTGCCAGCAGTGAGGGGACAGCCTGGGGGGAGACCCAGTACTTC
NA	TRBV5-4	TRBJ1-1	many	CASSTDKNTEAFF	TGTGCCAGCAGCACGGACAAGAACACTGAAGCTTTCTTT
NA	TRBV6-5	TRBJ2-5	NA	CASTRSWGETQYF	TGTGCCAGCACCCGAAGCTGGGGGGAGACCCAGTACTTC
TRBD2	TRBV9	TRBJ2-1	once	CASSVGLAGPPSEQFF	TGTGCCAGCAGCGTCGGACTAGCGGGACCGCCCAGTGAGCAGTTCTTC
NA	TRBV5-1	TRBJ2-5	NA	CASSLTAPYQETQYF	TGCGCCAGCAGCTTAACAGCTCCTTACCAAGAGACCCAGTACTTC
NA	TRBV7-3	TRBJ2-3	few	CASSSDNSRDTQYF	TGTGCCAGCAGCTCCGACAATAGCCGGGATACGCAGTATTTT